One and the same sample provided the 25 T cell receptor beta chains below, sequenced in a study of T-cell reconstitution after alpha-beta-depleted transplantation in children. The TCRbeta library incorporated unique molecular identifiers. In TCRdb, the PCR reads were re-called with MiXCR into one record per CDR3 protein. The repertoire consists of about 3,000 distinct CDR3 sequences, with roughly 27% occurring once and the leading ten covering roughly three fifths. The material was PBMCs, mostly from graft donor cells, obtained 60 days after TCRalphabeta/CD19-depleted stem cell transplant. The receptors derive from a male patient aged 2 to 10 who had a stem cell transplant for acute myeloid leukemia, so the T cells may come from the graft donor.

At least ten counts were recorded for this clonotype. CDR3: CASSSGDKALHF. DNA of the CDR3: TGCGCCAGCAGTAGCGGGGATAAGGCCCTCCACTTT. The rearrangement joins TRBV5-1 to TRBJ1-6; no reliable D call. The CDR3 sequence is 12 residues long. The V gene lost 5 bases and the J gene lost 14 bases, with 14 bases spanning the gap. CDR1 SGHRS and CDR2 YFSETQ come from the germline V gene.

The chain employs TRBV27 and TRBJ1-2, with D uncertain. V lost 2 bases to trimming and J lost 2 bases, with 6 bases between them. Germline V gives CDR1 MNHEY, CDR2 SMNVEV (reference sequence). The CDR3 loop spans 13 amino acids. This CDR3 reads CASSLTGNYGYTF. As DNA, the CDR3 is TGTGCCAGCAGTTTAACCGGAAACTATGGCTACACCTTC.

This clonotype has ten or more counts. DNA for the CDR3: TGTGCCAGCAGTTACGCTTACGAGCAGTACTTC. It translates to CASSYAYEQYF. This chain links TRBV6-2 or TRBV6-3 with TRBJ2-7; D not certain. CDR1 is MNHEY, CDR2 SVGEGT, per germline. The V end lost 2 bases, the J end lost 4 bases, and 3 bases lay between the germline ends. This CDR3 is built from 11 residues.

This clonotype was counted many times. The chain recombines TRBV5-1 with TRBJ1-1; possible D gene TRBD1, 5 bases. CDR1 is SGHRS and CDR2 is YFSETQ in the germline V gene. The CDR3 runs to 15 residues. The V end lost 0 bases, the J end lost 4 bases, and 13 bases lay between the germline ends. The CDR3 DNA reads TGCGCCAGCAGCTTGGACGGGGGGGAGGGCACTGAAGCTTTCTTT. This codes for CASSLDGGEGTEAFF.

CDR3 DNA sequence: TGTGCCATGGGCTCCCCGGGAATCTCCTACGAGCAGTACGTC. It yields the protein CAMGSPGISYEQYV. The rearrangement joins TRBV4-2 to TRBJ2-7; D perhaps matches TRBD2 (5 bases). The germline CDR1 and CDR2 sequences are LGHNA and YNFKEQ. The germline V and J ends were trimmed by 10 bases and 0 bases, with 16 bases remaining between them. This CDR3 is built from 14 residues.

Only one count was recorded for this clonotype. This sequence joins TRBV7-2 and TRBJ1-4; the match to TRBD1 covers 7 bases. The CDR3 is 16 amino acids. The trim removed 4 bases at V and 0 bases at J, leaving 5 bases unmatched. Germline V gene lookup returns CDR1 SGHTA and CDR2 FQGNSA. As DNA, the CDR3 is TGTGCCAGCAGCTCCCAGGGGGGGGCAACTAATGAAAAACTGTTTTTT. It translates to CASSSQGGATNEKLFF.

This clonotype has ten or more counts. The CDR3 spells CASSVALGFKSGELFF. The DNA for the CDR3 is TGTGCCAGCAGCGTAGCATTGGGTTTCAAATCCGGGGAGCTGTTTTTT. The rearrangement uses TRBV9 and TRBJ2-2; D not certain. V was cut by 0 bases and J by 6 bases, with 15 bases left in between. Germline V gene sequence: CDR1 SGDLS, CDR2 YYNGEE. The CDR3 sequence is 16 residues long.

This clonotype appeared many times. The chain recombines TRBV14 with TRBJ2-1; D is unresolved. From germline, CDR1 is SGHDN and CDR2 FVKESK. The CDR3 spans 18 residues. The V end lost 0 bases, the J end lost 2 bases, and 17 bases lay between the germline ends. CDR3 region: CASSQDLNSPIAYNEQFF. Here the CDR3 DNA reads TGTGCCAGCAGCCAAGATTTGAACAGCCCTATCGCCTACAATGAGCAGTTCTTC.

This clonotype was observed at least ten times. J is TRBJ2-3 and V is TRBV10-3, with D hard to call. The CDR3 length is 11 residues. V was cut by 6 bases and J by 2 bases, with 3 bases left in between. Germline assignment: CDR1 ENHRY and CDR2 SYGVKD. The chain's CDR3 is CAIRNTDTQYF. CDR3 sequence (DNA): TGTGCCATCAGGAACACAGATACGCAGTATTTT.

At least ten counts were recorded for this clonotype. The chain recombines TRBV7-9 with TRBJ1-1; perhaps TRBD1 as D (5 bases). V lost 11 bases and J 5 bases, leaving 15 bases between the germline ends. CDR3 length: 12 amino acids. Germline loops: CDR1 SEHNR, CDR2 FQNEAQ (reference sequence). The DNA for the CDR3 is TGTGCCCTGCGAGGGGTGAGGACTGAAGCTTTCTTT. Its protein is CALRGVRTEAFF.

This rearrangement joins TRBV4-3 to TRBJ1-5; a weak D match, TRBD1 (5 bases). The germline V and J ends were trimmed by 2 bases and 0 bases, with 14 bases remaining between them. In germline, CDR1 is LGHNA, CDR2 YSLEER. The CDR3 has 17 amino acids. CDR3 sequence reads: CASSQSAGTSSNQPQHF. The CDR3 DNA reads as TGCGCCAGCAGCCAATCGGCTGGGACGTCTAGCAATCAGCCCCAGCATTTT.

This clonotype was detected many times. The chain joins TRBV7-8 to TRBJ1-2; 7 bases are a match to TRBD1. Losses at the gene ends were 4 bases for V and 7 bases for J; bases not matched to a gene: 6. The CDR3 spans 13 residues. Germline CDR1 reads SGHVS; CDR2 reads FQNEAQ. The CDR3 DNA sequence: TGTGCCAGCAGCTACAGGGGTTTGCGTGGCTACACCTTC. Translating it yields CASSYRGLRGYTF.

This clonotype was detected ten times or more. The CDR3 sequence: CASGTWGEQFF. CDR3 DNA sequence: TGTGCCAGCGGAACTTGGGGTGAGCAGTTCTTC. The chain combines TRBV25-1 with TRBJ2-1; D is undetermined. This CDR3 is built from 11 residues. Germline CDR1 and CDR2: MGHDK and SYGVNS. V gave up 8 bases and J gave up 9 bases, with 11 bases separating them.

This clonotype occurred many times. The genes are TRBV4-1 and TRBJ2-1; weak D call: TRBD1 (5 bases). The V gene's germline CDR1 is MGHRA and CDR2 YSYEKL. V was clipped by 0 bases and J by 6 bases, with 12 bases between them. The length of the CDR3 is 15 residues. Here the CDR3 DNA reads TGCGCCAGCAGCCAAGAAGACAGATTGGGCAATGAGCAGTTCTTC. This translates into CASSQEDRLGNEQFF.

This clonotype was seen ten or more times. V usage is TRBV7-9 and J usage is TRBJ2-1; maybe TRBD2 (5 bases). Germline V CDR1 and CDR2: SEHNR, FQNEAQ (reference sequence). The CDR3 totals 16 residues. V lost 3 bases to trimming and J lost 0 bases, with 12 bases between them. CDR3 sequence reads: CASSFSGGLSYNEQFF. Written as DNA, the CDR3 is TGTGCCAGCAGCTTCAGTGGCGGGCTCTCCTACAATGAGCAGTTCTTC.

The gene calls are TRBV10-1 and TRBJ2-4; D is uncertain. The germline V gene encodes CDR1 WNHNN and CDR2 SYGVQD (reference sequence). V dropped 7 bases and J dropped 0 bases, with 16 bases sitting between them. This CDR3 is built from 16 residues. DNA for the CDR3: TGCGCCAGCAAACGGGTTTCGGCCCTAGCCAAAAACATTCAGTACTTC. This codes for CASKRVSALAKNIQYF.

V usage is TRBV10-2 and J usage is TRBJ2-7; D gene unclear. The germline V gene has CDR1 WSHSY and CDR2 SAAADI. The V end was cut by 5 bases, the J end by 7 bases, with 18 bases between. The CDR3 is made up of 14 amino acids. The CDR3 region is CASSPSGPTREQYF. The CDR3 region has the DNA TGCGCCAGCAGTCCTTCCGGGCCTACTCGTGAGCAGTACTTC.

J is TRBJ2-5 and V is TRBV5-1, with 14 bases fitting TRBD2. The V gene end was trimmed by 3 bases and the J gene end by 5 bases; junction bases not matched to a gene: 6. Germline assignment: CDR1 SGHRS and CDR2 YFSETQ. The CDR3 runs 16 residues. CDR3 region: CASSSTSGRALETQYF. The CDR3 DNA sequence: TGCGCCAGCAGCTCGACTAGCGGGAGGGCCTTGGAGACCCAGTACTTC.

With regard to this clonotype: A much larger clone lies one base from this, so it may be a read error. The rearrangement links TRBV4-1 to TRBJ2-5, with D unclear. The CDR3 spans 11 residues. Germline V lookup: CDR1 MGHRA, CDR2 YSYEKL. CDR3 amino acids: CASRDQGTQYF. Written as DNA, the CDR3 is TGCGCCAGCAGGGACCAAGGGACCCAGTACTTC.

In its sample, this clonotype was seen many times. The V and J genes are TRBV18 and TRBJ2-2; TRBD1 agrees at 8 bases. After removal of 4 bases from V and 2 bases from J, the junction contained 3 bases not matched to a gene. Germline V gene data show CDR1 as KGHSH and CDR2 as LQKENI. The CDR3 contains 15 residues. CDR3 loop: CASSRGTGNTGELFF. CDR3 DNA: TGTGCCAGCTCACGTGGGACAGGCAACACCGGGGAGCTGTTTTTT.

The CDR3 DNA reads TGCGCCAGCAGCTTGGCCGCAGGAACTAACTATGGCTACACCTTC. Translated, it gives CASSLAAGTNYGYTF. The genes are TRBV5-1 and TRBJ1-2; D is undetermined. Trimming stripped 0 bases from V and 0 bases from J, with 9 bases between. Germline lookup yields CDR1 SGHRS and CDR2 YFSETQ. The CDR3 consists of 15 residues.

DNA of the CDR3: TGCGCCAGCAGCCCCCGGACAGCGAACACTGAAGCTTTCTTT. Translation: CASSPRTANTEAFF. The chain has TRBV5-1 and TRBJ1-1; TRBD1 is a possible D gene (6 bases). V was shortened by 4 bases and J by 1 base, with 11 bases between the two germline ends. The CDR3 consists of 14 residues. Germline V gene lookup returns CDR1 SGHRS and CDR2 YFSETQ. Full variable domain (outside the CDR3, taken from reference TRBV5-1 and TRBJ1-1): KAGVTQTPRYLIKTRGQQVTLSCSPISGHRSVSWYQQTPGQGLQFLFEYFSETQRNKGNFPGRFSGRQFSNSRSEMNVSTLELGDSALYLCASSPRTANTEAFFGQGTRLTVV.

Ten or more counts support this clonotype. V gene TRBV3-1 combines with J gene TRBJ1-1, with TRBD1 identical over 7 bases. Germline CDR1 and CDR2: LGHDT and YNNKEL (reference sequence). V dropped 1 base and J dropped 4; count of bases not matched to a gene: 3. The CDR3 is 14 residues long. CDR3 sequence (DNA): TGTGCCAGCAGCCAAGCGGCAGGGGGCACTGAAGCTTTCTTT. Translation gives CASSQAAGGTEAFF.

This clonotype was seen at least ten times. Here the CDR3 DNA reads TGTGCCAGCAGCTCCGCTAGCGGGGGCCACGTGTGGGAGACCCAGTACTTC. This codes for CASSSASGGHVWETQYF. The chain joins TRBV13 to TRBJ2-5; TRBD2 matches at 10 bases. Germline V gives CDR1 PRHDT, CDR2 FYEKMQ (reference sequence). The V gene end was trimmed by 4 bases and the J gene end by 5 bases; junction bases not matched to a gene: 13. The CDR3 runs 17 residues.

This clonotype was observed at least ten times. The chain employs TRBV5-1 and TRBJ2-1; TRBD2 is a possible D gene (5 bases). V dropped 4 bases and J dropped 8 bases, with 10 bases sitting between them. The germline V gene has CDR1 SGHRS and CDR2 YFSETQ. CDR3 length: 12 amino acids. The DNA of the CDR3 is TGCGCCAGCAGCCGGTTCGGGGATGAGCAGTTCTTC. This sequence encodes CASSRFGDEQFF. The variable domain in full, with the rest retrieved from reference TRBV5-1 and TRBJ2-1, is KAGVTQTPRYLIKTRGQQVTLSCSPISGHRSVSWYQQTPGQGLQFLFEYFSETQRNKGNFPGRFSGRQFSNSRSEMNVSTLELGDSALYLCASSRFGDEQFFGPGTRLTVL.